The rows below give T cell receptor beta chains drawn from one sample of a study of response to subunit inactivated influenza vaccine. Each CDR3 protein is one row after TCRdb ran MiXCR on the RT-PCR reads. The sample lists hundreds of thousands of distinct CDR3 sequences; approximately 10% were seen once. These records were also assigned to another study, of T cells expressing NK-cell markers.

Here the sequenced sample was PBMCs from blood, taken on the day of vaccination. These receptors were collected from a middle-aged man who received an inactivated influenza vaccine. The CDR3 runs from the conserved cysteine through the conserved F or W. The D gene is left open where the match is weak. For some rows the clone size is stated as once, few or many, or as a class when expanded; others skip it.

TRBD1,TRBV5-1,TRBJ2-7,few,TGCGCCAGCAGGTCCCGGGACAGCTACGAGCAGTACTTC,CASRSRDSYEQYF
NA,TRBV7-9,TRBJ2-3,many,TGTGCCAGCAGCACCAGGACCGCCGGAAGCACAGATACGCAGTATTTT,CASSTRTAGSTDTQYF
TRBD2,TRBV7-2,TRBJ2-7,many,TGTGCCAGCAGCTCTGGGGGGGATGTTTTCGAGCAGTACTTC,CASSSGGDVFEQYF
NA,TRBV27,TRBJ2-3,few,TGTGCCAGCAGTTCTCTCGGTAGCACAGATACGCAGTATTTT,CASSSLGSTDTQYF
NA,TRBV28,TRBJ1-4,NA,TGTGCCAGCAGTTTAGCCTTCAATGAAAAACTGTTTTTT,CASSLAFNEKLFF
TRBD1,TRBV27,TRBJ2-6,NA,TGTGTCAGCAGTTTAAAGCGGCAGGGGGCCGCTATGCCTGGGGCCAACGTCCTGACTTTC,CVSSLKRQGAAMPGANVLTF
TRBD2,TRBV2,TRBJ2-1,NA,TGTGCCAGCAGTGCTAGCGGGCAGGAGGAGCAGTTCTTC,CASSASGQEEQFF
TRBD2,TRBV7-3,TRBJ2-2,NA,TGTGCCAGCAGCGGGGGACTATGGAACACCGGGGAGCTGTTTTTT,CASSGGLWNTGELFF
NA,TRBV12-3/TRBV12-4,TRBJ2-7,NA,TGTGCCAGCACCTCCGGTTTCGCCTACGAGCAGTACTTC,CASTSGFAYEQYF
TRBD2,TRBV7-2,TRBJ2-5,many,TGTGCCAGCAGCTTAGCTGGGACTAGCGGGGGGGTAGAGACCCAGTACTTC,CASSLAGTSGGVETQYF
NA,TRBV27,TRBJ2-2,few,TGTGCCAGCAGCTTAGATGGACTGTCCGGGGAGCTGTTTTTT,CASSLDGLSGELFF
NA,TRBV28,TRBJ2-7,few,TGTGCCAGCAGTTTTTTAGTAGCGACGGAGTACGAGCAGTACTTC,CASSFLVATEYEQYF
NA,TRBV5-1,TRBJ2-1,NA,TGCGCCAGCAGCTCTCCGGGACGGAGCAATGAGCAGTTCTTC,CASSSPGRSNEQFF
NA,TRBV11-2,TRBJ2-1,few,TGTGCCAGCAGGCTCAGGGTGACTAGTTTTGGTGGTGAGCAGTTCTTC,CASRLRVTSFGGEQFF
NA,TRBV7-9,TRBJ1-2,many,TGTGCCAGCAGCTCACGGAGGCCTAACTATGGCTACACCTTC,CASSSRRPNYGYTF
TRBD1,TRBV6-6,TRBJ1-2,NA,TGTGCCAGCAGTCCGGGGACAGGGTTTGGCTACACCTTC,CASSPGTGFGYTF
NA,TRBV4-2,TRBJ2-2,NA,TGTGCCAGCAGCCAAGATTTGGACGGCCCTTTAAGGACCGGGGAGCTGTTTTTT,CASSQDLDGPLRTGELFF
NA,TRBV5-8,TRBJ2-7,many,TGTGCCAGCAGCCGGGGGAGGACCTACGAGCAGTACTTC,CASSRGRTYEQYF
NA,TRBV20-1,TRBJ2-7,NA,TGCAGTGCCCCCGGGACTGGGAACTACGAGCAGTACTTC,CSAPGTGNYEQYF
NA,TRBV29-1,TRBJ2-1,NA,TGCAGCGTTGACGGTGTGGCTGTACTGGACAATGAGCAGTTCTTC,CSVDGVAVLDNEQFF
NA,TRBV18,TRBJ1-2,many,TGTGCCAGCTCACCACGAATAGACAGGAGAGCTAACTATGGCTACACCTTC,CASSPRIDRRANYGYTF
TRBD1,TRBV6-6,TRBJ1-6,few,TGTGCCAGCAGACAGGGGTGGGTGGGGTATTCACCCCTCCACTTT,CASRQGWVGYSPLHF
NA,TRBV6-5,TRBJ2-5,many,TGTGCCAGCAGTTACTCAGGAGGCCTATTCGACCAAGAGACCCAGTACTTC,CASSYSGGLFDQETQYF
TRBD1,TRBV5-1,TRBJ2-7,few,TGCGCCAGCAGCGGAACCGGACAGGTTACCTACGAGCAGTACTTC,CASSGTGQVTYEQYF
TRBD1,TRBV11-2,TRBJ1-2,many,TGTGCCAGCAGCCCCAACCGGGACAGGGGAGGTGGCTACACCTTC,CASSPNRDRGGGYTF
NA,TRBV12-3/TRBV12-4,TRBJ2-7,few,TGTGCCAGCAGTCGCCCGGGACATACCTACGAGCAGTACTTC,CASSRPGHTYEQYF
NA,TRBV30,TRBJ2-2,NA,TGTGCCTGGAGTGTAGATAGGAGCCTGAGGTTTTTT,CAWSVDRSLRFF
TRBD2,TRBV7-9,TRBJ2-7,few,TGTGCCAGCAGCTTAGTAACTAGCGGGAGGTACGAGCAGTACTTC,CASSLVTSGRYEQYF
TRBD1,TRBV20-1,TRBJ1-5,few,TGCAGTGCTAGCGGACAGGTCAATCAGCCCCAGCATTTT,CSASGQVNQPQHF
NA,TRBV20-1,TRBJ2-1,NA,TGCAGTGCTAGTGTCGTTGGGGGGTCCTACAATGAGCAGTTCTTC,CSASVVGGSYNEQFF
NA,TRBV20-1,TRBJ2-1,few,TGCAGTGCCGCCGAGGGCTCCTACAATGAGCAGTTCTTC,CSAAEGSYNEQFF
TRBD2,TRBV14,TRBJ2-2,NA,TGTGCCAGCAGCCAAGATGGAATGCTAGCGGGGGGTCCCATTTTACGCGGGGAGCTGTTTTTT,CASSQDGMLAGGPILRGELFF
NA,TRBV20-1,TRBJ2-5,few,TGCAGTGCTAGAGTCCTGTCTAGCCGAGAGACCCAGTACTTC,CSARVLSSRETQYF
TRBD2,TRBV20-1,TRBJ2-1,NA,TGCAGTGCTAGAGGTAGCGGGAGAGGGTCCTACAATGAGCAGTTCTTC,CSARGSGRGSYNEQFF
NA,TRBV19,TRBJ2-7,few,TGTGCCAGTAGTTTCGTGGGGAGCTCCTACGAGCAGTACTTC,CASSFVGSSYEQYF
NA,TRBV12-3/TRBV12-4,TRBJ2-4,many,TGTGCCAGCAGTTCGCTAGCTGCGGGGAACTTC,CASSSLAAGNF
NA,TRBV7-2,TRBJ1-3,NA,TGTGCCAGCAGAGTGACAGGCGAAAACACCATATATTTT,CASRVTGENTIYF
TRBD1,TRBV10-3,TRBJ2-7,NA,TGTGCCATCAGTGGATGGACAGGGAACGACGAGCAGTACTTC,CAISGWTGNDEQYF
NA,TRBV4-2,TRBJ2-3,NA,TGTGCCAGCAGCCAAGATACCCCCGCCGGCACAGATACGCAGTATTTT,CASSQDTPAGTDTQYF
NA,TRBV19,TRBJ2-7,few,TGTGCCAGTAGTGCGACGGGAGCTCGGGAGCAGTACTTC,CASSATGAREQYF
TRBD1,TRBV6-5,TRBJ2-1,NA,TGTGCCAGCAGTTACCACGAAGGACAGGTCATTTCTCGGGAGCAGTTCTTC,CASSYHEGQVISREQFF
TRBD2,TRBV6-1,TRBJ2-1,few,TGTGCCAGCAGTGGGGCCCCCGGGACTAGCGGGGTACCCTCCTACAATGAGCAGTTCTTC,CASSGAPGTSGVPSYNEQFF
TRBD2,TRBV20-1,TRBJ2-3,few,TGCAGTGCTAGAGATATGCGGGGGGGCACAGATACGCAGTATTTT,CSARDMRGGTDTQYF
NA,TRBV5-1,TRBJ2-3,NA,TGCGCCAGCAGCGCAGGAACTAGTATGAGCACAGATACGCAGTATTTT,CASSAGTSMSTDTQYF
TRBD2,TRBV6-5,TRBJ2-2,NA,TGTGCCAGCAGTTACGGAAGCGGGAGGGTTGGGGAGCTGTTTTTT,CASSYGSGRVGELFF
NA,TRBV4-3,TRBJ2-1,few,TGCGCCAGCAGCCAAGAAGGGTTAAGGGATTACAATGAGCAGTTCTTC,CASSQEGLRDYNEQFF